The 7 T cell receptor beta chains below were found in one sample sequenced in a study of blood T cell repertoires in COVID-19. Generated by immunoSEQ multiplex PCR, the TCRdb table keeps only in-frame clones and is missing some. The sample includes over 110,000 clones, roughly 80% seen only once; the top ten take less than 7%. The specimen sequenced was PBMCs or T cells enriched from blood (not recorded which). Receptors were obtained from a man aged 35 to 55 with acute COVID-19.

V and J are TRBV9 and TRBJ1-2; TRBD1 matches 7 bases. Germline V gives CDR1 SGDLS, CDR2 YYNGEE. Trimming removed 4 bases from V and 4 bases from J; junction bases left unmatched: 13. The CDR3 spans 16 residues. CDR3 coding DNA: TGTGCCAGCAGCCCACGGGCAGGGGGAGGCACCTATGGCTACACCTTC. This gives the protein CASSPRAGGGTYGYTF.

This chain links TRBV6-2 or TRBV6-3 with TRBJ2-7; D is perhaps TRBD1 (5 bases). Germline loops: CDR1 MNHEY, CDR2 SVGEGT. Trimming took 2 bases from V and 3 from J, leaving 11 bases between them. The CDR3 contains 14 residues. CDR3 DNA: TGTGCCAGCAGTTACCTGGGGCAGTACTACGAGCAGTACTTC. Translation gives CASSYLGQYYEQYF.

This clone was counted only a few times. The CDR3 region is CASSLETGRSGNTIYF. CDR3 in DNA: TGTGCCAGCAGCTTAGAGACAGGGCGCTCTGGAAACACCATATATTTT. The J gene is TRBJ1-3, the V gene TRBV7-8, with 7 bases that match TRBD1. Per the germline V gene, CDR1 is SGHVS and CDR2 is FQNEAQ. J was trimmed by 0 bases and V by 1 base; bases with no gene match: 3. There are 16 residues in the CDR3.

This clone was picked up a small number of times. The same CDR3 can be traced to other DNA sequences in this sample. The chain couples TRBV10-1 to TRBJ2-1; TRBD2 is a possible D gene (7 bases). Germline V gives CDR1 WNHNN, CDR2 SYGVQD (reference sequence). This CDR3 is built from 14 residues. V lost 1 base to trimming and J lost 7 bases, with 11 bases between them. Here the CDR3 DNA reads TGCGCCAGCAGTGAGTACAGGGAGGGGAATGAGCAGTTCTTC. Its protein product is CASSEYREGNEQFF.

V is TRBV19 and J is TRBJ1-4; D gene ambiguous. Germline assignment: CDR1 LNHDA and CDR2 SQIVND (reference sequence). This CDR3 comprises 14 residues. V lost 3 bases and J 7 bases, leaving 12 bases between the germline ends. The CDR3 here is CASSIESRSEKLFF. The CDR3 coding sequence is TGTGCCAGTAGTATCGAGTCCCGATCTGAAAAACTGTTTTTT.

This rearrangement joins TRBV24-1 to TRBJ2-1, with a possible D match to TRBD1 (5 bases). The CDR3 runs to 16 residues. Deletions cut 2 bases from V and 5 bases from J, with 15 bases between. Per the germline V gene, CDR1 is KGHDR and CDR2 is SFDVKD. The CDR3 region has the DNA TGTGCCACCAGTGATTCGGTCAGGGTGGGTGACAATGAGCAGTTCTTC. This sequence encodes CATSDSVRVGDNEQFF.

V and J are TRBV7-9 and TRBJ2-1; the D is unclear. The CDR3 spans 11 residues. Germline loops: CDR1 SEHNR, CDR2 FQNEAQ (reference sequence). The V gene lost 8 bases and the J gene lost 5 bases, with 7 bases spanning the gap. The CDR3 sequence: CASRRDNEQFF. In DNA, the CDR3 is TGTGCCAGCCGTCGGGACAATGAGCAGTTCTTC.